This T cell receptor beta chain was obtained from a study of T cell responses to AZD1222 COVID-19 vaccine. Study-wide results and caveats: At baseline, just six AZD1222 recipients tested seropositive.

The assay was immunoSEQ multiplex PCR, and TCRdb's table has in-frame clones only and misses some. The sample consists of under 130,000 clones, roughly 87% of them appearing once. A remark on this clone: Its specificity is unknown.

The CDR3 spans 15 residues. Germline CDR1 reads LNHDA; CDR2 reads SQIVND (reference sequence). V dropped 5 bases and J dropped 2 bases, with 13 bases sitting between them. This chain links TRBV19 with TRBJ1-3; TRBD1 is a possible D gene (6 bases). The sequencing used peripheral blood, collected 28 days after the second AZD1222 dose. This TCR was sampled from an adult who received the AZD1222 COVID-19 vaccine. This CDR3 is CASSPAGTTGNTIYF. Here the CDR3 DNA reads TGTGCCAGTAGTCCCGCCGGGACAACTGGAAACACCATATATTTT. The variable domain in full, with the rest retrieved from reference TRBV19 and TRBJ1-3, is DGGITQSPKYLFRKEGQNVTLSCEQNLNHDAMYWYRQDPGQGLRLIYYSQIVNDFQKGDIAEGYSVSREKKESFPLTVTSAQKNPTAFYLCASSPAGTTGNTIYFGEGSWLTVV.